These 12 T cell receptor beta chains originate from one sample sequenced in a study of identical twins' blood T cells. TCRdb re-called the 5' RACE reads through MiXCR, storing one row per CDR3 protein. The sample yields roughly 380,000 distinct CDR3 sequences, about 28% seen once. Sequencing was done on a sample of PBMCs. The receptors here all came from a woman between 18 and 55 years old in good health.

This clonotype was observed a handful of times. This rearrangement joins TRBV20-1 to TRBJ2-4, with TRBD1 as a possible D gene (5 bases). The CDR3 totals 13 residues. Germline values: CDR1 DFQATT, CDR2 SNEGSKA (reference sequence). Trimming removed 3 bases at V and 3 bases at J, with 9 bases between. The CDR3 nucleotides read TGCAGTGCTAGGGACACTCTCAAAAACATTCAGTACTTC. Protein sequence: CSARDTLKNIQYF.

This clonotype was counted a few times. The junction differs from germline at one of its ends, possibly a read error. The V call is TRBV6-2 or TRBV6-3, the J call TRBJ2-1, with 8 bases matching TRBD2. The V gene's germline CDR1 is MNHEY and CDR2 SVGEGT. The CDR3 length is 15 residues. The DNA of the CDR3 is TGTGCCAGCAGTCCCGACCTAGCGGGTCCCAATGAGCGGTTCTTC. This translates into CASSPDLAGPNERFF.

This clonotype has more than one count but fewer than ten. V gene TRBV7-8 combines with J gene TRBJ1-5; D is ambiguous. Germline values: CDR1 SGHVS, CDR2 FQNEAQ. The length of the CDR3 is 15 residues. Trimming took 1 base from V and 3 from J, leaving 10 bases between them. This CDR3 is CASSLDDGYNQPQHF. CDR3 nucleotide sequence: TGTGCCAGCAGCTTAGATGACGGTTACAATCAGCCCCAGCATTTT.

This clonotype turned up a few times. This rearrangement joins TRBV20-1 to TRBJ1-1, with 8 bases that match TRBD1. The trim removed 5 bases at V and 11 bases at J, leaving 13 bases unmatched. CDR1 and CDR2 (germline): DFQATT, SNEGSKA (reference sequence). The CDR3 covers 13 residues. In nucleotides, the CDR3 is TGCAGTGCTCCCCCTCACAGGGGGAAGGGGGCTTTCTTT. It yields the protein CSAPPHRGKGAFF.

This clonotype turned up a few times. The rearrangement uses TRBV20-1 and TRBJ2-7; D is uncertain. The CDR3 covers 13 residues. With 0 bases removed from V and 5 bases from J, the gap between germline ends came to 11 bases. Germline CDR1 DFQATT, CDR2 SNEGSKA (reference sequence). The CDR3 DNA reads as TGCAGTGCTAGAGACCTTCAGCTCGACGAGCAGTACTTC. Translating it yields CSARDLQLDEQYF.

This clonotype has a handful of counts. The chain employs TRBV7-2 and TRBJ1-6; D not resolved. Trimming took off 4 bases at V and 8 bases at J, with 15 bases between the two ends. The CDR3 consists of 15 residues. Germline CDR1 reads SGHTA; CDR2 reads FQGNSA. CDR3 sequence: CASSSRTALYSPLHF. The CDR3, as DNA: TGTGCCAGCAGCTCCAGGACGGCCCTCTATTCACCCCTCCACTTT.

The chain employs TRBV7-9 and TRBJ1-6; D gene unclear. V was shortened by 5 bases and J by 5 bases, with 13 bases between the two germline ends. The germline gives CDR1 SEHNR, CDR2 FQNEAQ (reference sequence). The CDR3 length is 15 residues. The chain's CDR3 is CASSPGSGDNSPLHF. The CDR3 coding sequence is TGTGCCAGCAGCCCCGGGTCCGGGGATAATTCACCCCTCCACTTT.

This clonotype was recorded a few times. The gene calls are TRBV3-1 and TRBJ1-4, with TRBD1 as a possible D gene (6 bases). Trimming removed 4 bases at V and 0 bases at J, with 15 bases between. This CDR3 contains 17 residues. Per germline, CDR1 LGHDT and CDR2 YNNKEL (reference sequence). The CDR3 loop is CASSPRGGASTNEKLFF. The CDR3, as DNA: TGTGCCAGCAGCCCCAGGGGAGGGGCCTCAACTAATGAAAAACTGTTTTTT.

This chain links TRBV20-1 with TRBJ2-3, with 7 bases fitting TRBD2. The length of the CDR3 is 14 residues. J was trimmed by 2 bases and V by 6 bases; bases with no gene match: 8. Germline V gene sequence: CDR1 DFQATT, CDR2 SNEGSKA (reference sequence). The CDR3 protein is CSADVGLNTDTQYF. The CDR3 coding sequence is TGCAGTGCCGACGTGGGACTAAACACAGATACGCAGTATTTT.

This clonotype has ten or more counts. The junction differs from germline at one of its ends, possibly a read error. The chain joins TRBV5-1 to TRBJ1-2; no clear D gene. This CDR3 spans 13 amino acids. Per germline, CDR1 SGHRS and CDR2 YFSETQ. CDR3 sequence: CASSLRGNYGYTF. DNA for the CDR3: TGTGCCAGCAGCTTGCGCGGGAACTATGGCTACACCTTC.

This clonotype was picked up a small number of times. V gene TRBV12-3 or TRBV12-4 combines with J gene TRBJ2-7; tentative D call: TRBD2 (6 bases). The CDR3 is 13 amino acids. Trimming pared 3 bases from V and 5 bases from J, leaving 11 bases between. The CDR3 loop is CASSLGGVNEQYF. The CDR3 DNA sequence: TGTGCCAGCAGTTTGGGCGGGGTAAACGAGCAGTACTTC.

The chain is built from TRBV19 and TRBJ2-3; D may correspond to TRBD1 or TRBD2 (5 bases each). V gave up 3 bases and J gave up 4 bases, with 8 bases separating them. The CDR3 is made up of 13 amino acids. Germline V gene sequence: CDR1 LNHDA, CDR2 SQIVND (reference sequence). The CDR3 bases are TGTGCCAGTAGTATTAAGGGACCAGATACGCAGTATTTT. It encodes CASSIKGPDTQYF.